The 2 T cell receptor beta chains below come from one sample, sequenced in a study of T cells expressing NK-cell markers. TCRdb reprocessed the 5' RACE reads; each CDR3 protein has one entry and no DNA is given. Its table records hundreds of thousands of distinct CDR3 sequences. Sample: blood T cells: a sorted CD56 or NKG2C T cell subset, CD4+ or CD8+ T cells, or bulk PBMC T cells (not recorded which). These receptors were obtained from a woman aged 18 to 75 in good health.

CDR3: CASSPRQGTEAFF. This sequence joins TRBV12-3 or TRBV12-4 and TRBJ1-1; TCRdb calls TRBD1, which cannot be checked without DNA. The CDR3 runs 13 residues.

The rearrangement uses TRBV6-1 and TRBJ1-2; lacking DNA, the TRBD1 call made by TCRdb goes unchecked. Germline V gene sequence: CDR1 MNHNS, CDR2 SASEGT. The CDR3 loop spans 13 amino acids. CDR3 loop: CASRGTGKYGYTF.